This entry is about one TCR beta chain. The sample is drawn from a study of blood T cell repertoires in COVID-19. Enrollment of patients from Seattle took place during active infection, with longitudinal follow-up. Under the authors' procedure: Reference gene primer amplification gave estimated nucleated cell counts. This table comes from immunoSEQ multiplex PCR, and its TCRdb copy is limited to in-frame clones, with some not included. The V and J calls and clone size were taken over from that table, and D and trimming were inferred from the DNA. The data hold 250,000 to 400,000 clones, with approximately 88% observed a single time. This TCR derives from a woman between 25 and 40 years old with COVID-19, enrolled during active disease. Material: peripheral blood.

CDR3 sequence (DNA): TGTGCCAGCAGTGACGGTTCCGGCTCCTACAATGAGCAGTTCTTC. Translating it yields CASSDGSGSYNEQFF. The genes are TRBV6-1 and TRBJ2-1; D remains ambiguous. V lost 3 bases and J lost 0, with 9 bases in between. Germline V CDR1 and CDR2: MNHNS, SASEGT. The CDR3 has 15 residues.